These T cell receptor beta chains were read from a single sample in a study of vaccination and CD4 T cells after COVID-19. What these receptors recognize is not known. MiXCR, applied by TCRdb to the PCR reads, yields one record per CDR3 protein. The top ten hold approximately 31% of the sample, which has 6,600 or so distinct CDR3 sequences, 25% to 30% seen once. Source material: CD4+ T cells from blood, cultured in vitro. Every receptor here comes from a human donor in good health. Both conserved end residues are part of each CDR3. D genes are given only for firm matches. Clone size is not always given. Where it is, it says once, few, many or a class for expanded clones.

>TRBD1|NA|TRBV6-1|TRBJ1-2
TGTGCCAGCAGGGGGACAGACTATGGCTACACCTTC
CASRGTDYGYTF
>NA|NA|TRBV7-9|TRBJ2-2
TGTGCCAGCAGCTTATATACCGGGGAGCTGTTTTTT
CASSLYTGELFF
>TRBD1|few|TRBV20-1|TRBJ2-1
TGCGGGGGACAGGGCTACAATGAGCAGTTCTTC
CGGQGYNEQFF
>TRBD1|NA|TRBV6-1|TRBJ1-6
TGTGCCAGCGGACAGGGCCATTCACCCCTCCACTTT
CASGQGHSPLHF
>NA|few|TRBV27|TRBJ1-2
TGTGCCAGCAGTTCCGTAGGGACCTTTGGCTACACCTTC
CASSSVGTFGYTF
>NA|few|TRBV27|TRBJ1-5
TGTGCCAGCAGTTTAGTTTCGGGCAAAAGACAGCCCAATCAGCCCCAGCATTTT
CASSLVSGKRQPNQPQHF
>NA|few|TRBV19|TRBJ1-6
TGTGCCAGTAGTATACGGCAGGCCACGTCCCCCCTCCACTTT
CASSIRQATSPLHF
>NA|NA|TRBV6-5|TRBJ2-2
TGTGCCAGCAGTTTTAATAACAGGAACACCGGGGAGCTGTTTTTT
CASSFNNRNTGELFF
>NA|NA|TRBV5-5|TRBJ2-5
TGTGCCAGCAGCTTGAGCCGAGAAGAGACCCAGTACTTC
CASSLSREETQYF
>TRBD2|NA|TRBV6-5|TRBJ2-1
TGTGCCAGCAGTTTAAAGACTAGCGGTAGGAATGAGCAGTTCTTC
CASSLKTSGRNEQFF
>NA|NA|TRBV20-1|TRBJ2-5
TGCGGTGCTAGTTCCGGGACCGTCCAAGAGACCCAGTACTTC
CGASSGTVQETQYF
>NA|few|TRBV12-3/TRBV12-4|TRBJ1-6
TGTGCCAGCAGTACGGGCCGTCCGAATTCACCCCTCCACTTT
CASSTGRPNSPLHF
>NA|few|TRBV5-4|TRBJ2-1
TGTGCCAGCAGCATCGGACAAGTAACCTACAATGAGCAGTTCTTC
CASSIGQVTYNEQFF
>NA|NA|TRBV6-1|TRBJ1-5
TGTGCCAGCAGTACTATGAGCAATCAGCCCCAGCATTTT
CASSTMSNQPQHF
>NA|few|TRBV6-1|TRBJ2-1
TGTGCCAGCAGTGGCCTCTCAGTCCTACTCAATGAGCAGTTCTTC
CASSGLSVLLNEQFF
>TRBD1|NA|TRBV6-1|TRBJ2-5
TGTGCCAGCAGCCCTCGGACAGGCGAGATGGGGACCCAGTACTTC
CASSPRTGEMGTQYF
>TRBD2|few|TRBV20-1|TRBJ2-1
TGCAGTGTTCAACTAGCGGGGGGGTACAATGAGCAGTTCTTC
CSVQLAGGYNEQFF
>TRBD1|NA|TRBV18|TRBJ1-1
TGTGCCAGCTCCGGACAGGTCGAAGCTTTCTTT
CASSGQVEAFF
>TRBD1|NA|TRBV23-1|TRBJ1-1
TGCGCCAGCAGTCCCTTTTACAGGGGGCGAACTGAAGCTTTCTTT
CASSPFYRGRTEAFF
>NA|NA|TRBV28|TRBJ1-2
TGTGCCACCATTAATAGCGGCAAGTCTAACTATGGCTACACCTTC
CATINSGKSNYGYTF
>TRBD1|medium-sized|TRBV20-1|TRBJ1-2
TGCAGTGCGCCAACCGAACCGGGACAGGGTTATGGCTACACCTTC
CSAPTEPGQGYGYTF
>TRBD2|NA|TRBV11-2|TRBJ2-1
TGTGCCAGCACCCTTGCGGGGGGCGGTTACAATGAGCAGTTCTTC
CASTLAGGGYNEQFF
>NA|few|TRBV19|TRBJ1-2
TGTGCCAGTAGTGGCTCAGAACTATATGGCTACACCTTC
CASSGSELYGYTF
>TRBD1|NA|TRBV6-1|TRBJ1-6
TGTGCCAGCAGTGAAATTACGACAGGGGGAAACTCACCCCTCCACTTT
CASSEITTGGNSPLHF
>TRBD1|NA|TRBV28|TRBJ2-7
TGTGCCAGCAGCAAGGATCGACAGGGGCACACCTACGAGCAGTACTTC
CASSKDRQGHTYEQYF
>NA|few|TRBV11-1|TRBJ1-2
TGTGCCAGCAGCTTAGGATCGGAATTCTATGGCTACACCTTC
CASSLGSEFYGYTF
>NA|few|TRBV2|TRBJ1-5
TGTGCCAGCAGGCCCCTAGGGGACCAGCCCCAGCATTTT
CASRPLGDQPQHF
>NA|few|TRBV5-4|TRBJ1-6
TGTGCCAGCAGCTTGGGATCCAATTCACCCCTCCACTTT
CASSLGSNSPLHF
>NA|NA|TRBV3-1|TRBJ1-1
TGTGCCAGCAGCCAACTTGAAGGGAACACTGAAGCTTTCTTT
CASSQLEGNTEAFF
>TRBD1|few|TRBV2|TRBJ2-2
TGTGCCAGCGCGCAAACAGGGGGAAGCACCGGGGAGCTGTTTTTT
CASAQTGGSTGELFF
>NA|few|TRBV20-1|TRBJ2-1
TGCAGTGCTAGAGATTCAAGACTAGTCCCCGACAATGAGCAGTTCTTC
CSARDSRLVPDNEQFF
>NA|NA|TRBV18|TRBJ1-6
TGTGCCAGCTCACCACGGGACGAAGGGTCACCCCTCCACTTT
CASSPRDEGSPLHF
>TRBD2|NA|TRBV20-1|TRBJ2-5
TGCAGTTGCCTCGGGGGGGGGGGCCCCGGAGGGACCCAGTACTTC
CSCLGGGGPGGTQYF
>NA|medium-sized|TRBV6-1|TRBJ1-2
TGTGCCAGCAGTCCACGACAGGCCTATGGCTACACCTTC
CASSPRQAYGYTF
>NA|few|TRBV7-8|TRBJ2-6
TGTGCCAGCAGCATCAGGCCTAGCTCTGGGGCCAACGTCCTGACTTTC
CASSIRPSSGANVLTF
>NA|NA|TRBV5-1|TRBJ1-2
TGCGCCAGCAGCTTGGGGACCACAGGTCCATACTATGGCTACACCTTC
CASSLGTTGPYYGYTF
>NA|NA|TRBV11-1|TRBJ1-2
TGTGCCAGCAGCCCTAGGCAGGGAATCTATGGCTACACCTTC
CASSPRQGIYGYTF
>NA|few|TRBV6-1|TRBJ1-3
TGTGCCAGCAGCAGATTCGGGCCCTCTGGAAACACCATATATTTT
CASSRFGPSGNTIYF
>TRBD2|NA|TRBV10-2|TRBJ2-7
TGCGCCAGCAGTGACCCCTATGGGATAGCGGGGACTACCTACGAGCAGTACTTC
CASSDPYGIAGTTYEQYF
>NA|NA|TRBV7-3|TRBJ1-1
TGTGCCAGCAGCCCCAGACCAAACACTGAAGCTTTCTTT
CASSPRPNTEAFF
>NA|few|TRBV12-3/TRBV12-4|TRBJ2-5
TGTGCCAGCAGTTTGACCAGGTGGGAGACCCAGTACTTC
CASSLTRWETQYF
>NA|once|TRBV28|TRBJ2-3
TGTGCCAGCATCGCACAGGGTTTTAACACAGATACGCAGTATTTT
CASIAQGFNTDTQYF
>NA|NA|TRBV7-2|TRBJ1-1
TGTGCCAGCAGCTTAGCAGGGCCAGGACCCACTGAAGCTTTCTTT
CASSLAGPGPTEAFF
>NA|NA|TRBV30|TRBJ2-3
TGTGCCTGGAGTGTACAGCAGGGATTTGATACGCAGTATTTT
CAWSVQQGFDTQYF
>TRBD2|few|TRBV6-4|TRBJ2-3
TGTGCCAGCCGGACTAGCGGGGGGGCCACAGATACGCAGTATTTT
CASRTSGGATDTQYF
>NA|few|TRBV6-1|TRBJ1-1
TGTGCCAGCAGTGAAGTTGGGGACACTGAAGCTTTCTTT
CASSEVGDTEAFF